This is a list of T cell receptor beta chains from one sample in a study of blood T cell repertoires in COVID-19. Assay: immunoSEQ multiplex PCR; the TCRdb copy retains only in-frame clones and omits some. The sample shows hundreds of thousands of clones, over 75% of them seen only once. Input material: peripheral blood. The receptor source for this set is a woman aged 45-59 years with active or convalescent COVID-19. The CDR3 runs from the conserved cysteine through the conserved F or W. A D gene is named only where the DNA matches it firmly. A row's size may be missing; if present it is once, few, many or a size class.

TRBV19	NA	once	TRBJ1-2	CASSITQMYTF	TGTGCCAGTAGTATAACACAGATGTACACCTTC
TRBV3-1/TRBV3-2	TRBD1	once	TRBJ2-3	CASSQDKETGTDTQYF	TGTGCCAGCAGCCAAGATAAGGAGACAGGGACAGATACGCAGTATTTT
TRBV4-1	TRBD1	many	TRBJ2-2	CASSQRGLNTGELFF	TGCGCCAGCAGCCAAAGGGGGCTGAACACCGGGGAGCTGTTTTTT
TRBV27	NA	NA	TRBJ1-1	CASSFPGAGNTEAFF	TGTGCCAGCAGTTTCCCAGGGGCGGGGAACACTGAAGCTTTCTTT
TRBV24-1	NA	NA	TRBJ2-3	CATSVSGADTQYF	TGTGCCACCAGTGTGTCAGGGGCAGATACGCAGTATTTT
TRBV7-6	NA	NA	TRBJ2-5	CALWGGGETQYF	TGTGCCCTCTGGGGGGGCGGAGAGACCCAGTACTTC
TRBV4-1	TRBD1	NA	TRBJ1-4	CASSQMLRTGGEKLFF	TGCGCCAGCAGCCAAATGCTCCGGACAGGAGGCGAAAAACTGTTTTTT
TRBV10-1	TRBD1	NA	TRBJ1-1	CASSETDRGPNTEAFF	TGCGCCAGCAGTGAGACTGACAGGGGACCGAACACTGAAGCTTTCTTT
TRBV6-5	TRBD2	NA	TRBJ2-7	CASSYTSGPYEQYF	TGTGCCAGCAGTTATACTAGCGGACCCTACGAGCAGTACTTC
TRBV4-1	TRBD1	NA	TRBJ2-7	CASSSPRLARDRAYEQYF	TGCGCCAGCAGCTCCCCCCGATTAGCCCGGGACAGGGCCTACGAGCAGTACTTC
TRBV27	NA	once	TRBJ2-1	CASTRVGAYNEQFF	TGTGCCAGCACCAGGGTAGGGGCTTACAATGAGCAGTTCTTC
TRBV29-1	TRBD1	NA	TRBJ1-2	CSVEVMGGQGWSGYTF	TGCAGCGTTGAAGTTATGGGCGGACAGGGTTGGTCTGGCTACACCTTC
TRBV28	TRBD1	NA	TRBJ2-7	CASSGAGTGTYEQYF	TGTGCCAGCAGTGGAGCCGGGACAGGGACCTACGAGCAGTACTTC
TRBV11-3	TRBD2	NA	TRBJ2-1	CASSLSGTSGWGYNEQFF	TGTGCCAGCAGCTTATCCGGGACTAGCGGTTGGGGGTACAATGAGCAGTTCTTC
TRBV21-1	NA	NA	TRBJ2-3	CASSKASDTQYF	TGTGCCAGCAGCAAAGCCTCAGATACGCAGTATTTT
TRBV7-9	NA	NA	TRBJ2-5	CASSLSIGQETQYF	TGTGCCAGCAGCTTAAGTATCGGGCAAGAGACCCAGTACTTC
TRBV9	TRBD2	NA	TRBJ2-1	CASSVGPAGTYNEQFF	TGTGCCAGCAGCGTAGGCCCAGCGGGAACTTACAATGAGCAGTTCTTC
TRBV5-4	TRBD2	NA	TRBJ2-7	CASSFTSGPSYEQYF	TGTGCCAGCAGCTTTACTAGCGGGCCCTCCTACGAGCAGTACTTC
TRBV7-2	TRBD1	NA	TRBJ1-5	CASSSSTGAGNQPQHF	TGTGCCAGCAGCTCATCGACAGGGGCGGGAAATCAGCCCCAGCATTTT
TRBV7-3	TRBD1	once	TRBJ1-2	CASSSTPGQGPYTF	TGTGCCAGCAGCTCAACACCGGGACAGGGCCCCTACACCTTC
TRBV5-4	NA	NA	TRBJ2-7	CASSLDPARSSYEQYF	TGTGCCAGCAGCTTGGATCCCGCGCGGAGCTCCTACGAGCAGTACTTC
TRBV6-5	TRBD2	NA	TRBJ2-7	CASRPGLAGTYEQYF	TGTGCCAGCAGACCCGGACTAGCGGGGACCTACGAGCAGTACTTC
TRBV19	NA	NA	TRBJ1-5	CASTAGGGSNQPQHF	TGTGCCAGTACCGCGGGGGGTGGTAGCAATCAGCCCCAGCATTTT
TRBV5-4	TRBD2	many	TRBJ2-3	CASSLRGGEADTQYF	TGTGCCAGCAGCTTGCGGGGGGGCGAAGCGGATACGCAGTATTTT
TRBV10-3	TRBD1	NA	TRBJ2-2	CANGQGATGELFF	TGTGCCAACGGACAGGGAGCCACCGGGGAGCTGTTTTTT
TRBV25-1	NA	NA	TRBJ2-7	CASSEWQGNPHEQYF	TGTGCCAGCAGTGAATGGCAGGGTAACCCCCACGAGCAGTACTTC
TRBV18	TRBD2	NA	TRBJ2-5	CASSPSVTSGQETQYF	TGTGCCAGCTCACCATCCGTGACTAGCGGACAAGAGACCCAGTACTTC
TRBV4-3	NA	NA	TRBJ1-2	CASSQGAEAISLYGYTF	TGCGCCAGCAGCCAAGGGGCGGAGGCAATCAGCCTCTATGGCTACACCTTC
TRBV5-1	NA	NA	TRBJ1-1	CASSLSLLTLNTEAFF	TGCGCCAGCAGCTTAAGTCTCTTGACACTGAACACTGAAGCTTTCTTT
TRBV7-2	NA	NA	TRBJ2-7	CASSLARGGREQYF	TGTGCCAGCAGCTTAGCGCGAGGAGGGAGGGAGCAGTACTTC
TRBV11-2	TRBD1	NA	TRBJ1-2	CASSFTSGQGYGYTF	TGTGCCAGCAGCTTTACCTCGGGACAGGGTTATGGCTACACCTTC
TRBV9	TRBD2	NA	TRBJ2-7	CASNMGGEFYEQYF	TGTGCCAGCAACATGGGAGGGGAGTTTTACGAGCAGTACTTC
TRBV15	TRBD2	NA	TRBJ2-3	CATRRGLVDTQYF	TGTGCCACCAGGAGGGGACTAGTGGATACGCAGTATTTT
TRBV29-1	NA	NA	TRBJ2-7	CSVEKEGAEQYF	TGCAGCGTTGAAAAGGAGGGGGCCGAGCAGTACTTC